This T cell receptor (beta chain) was captured in a study of blood T cells in healthy people across ages. Study results and caveats: Unknown CMV status may confound age-related changes in expanded clones.

Concerning this clonotype: Its antigen remains unknown.

A second PCR, run for 7 to 11 cycles, used a sample-barcoded 5' primer plus a J-beta primer mix. TCRdb re-called the 5' RACE reads through MiXCR, storing one row per CDR3 protein. The sample holds about 750,000 distinct CDR3 sequences, about 53% seen once. This CDR3 contains 14 residues. The junction had 3 bases not matched to a gene; V was cut back by 2 bases and J by 6 bases. Germline CDR1 DFQATT, CDR2 SNEGSKA (reference sequence). The sample consisted of blood. This receptor was obtained from a man at least 80 years old in good health. This rearrangement joins TRBV20-1 to TRBJ2-3; 12 bases agree with TRBD2. CDR3 sequence: CSARPSGRADTQYF. CDR3 nucleotide sequence: TGCAGTGCTAGACCTAGCGGGAGGGCGGATACGCAGTATTTT.